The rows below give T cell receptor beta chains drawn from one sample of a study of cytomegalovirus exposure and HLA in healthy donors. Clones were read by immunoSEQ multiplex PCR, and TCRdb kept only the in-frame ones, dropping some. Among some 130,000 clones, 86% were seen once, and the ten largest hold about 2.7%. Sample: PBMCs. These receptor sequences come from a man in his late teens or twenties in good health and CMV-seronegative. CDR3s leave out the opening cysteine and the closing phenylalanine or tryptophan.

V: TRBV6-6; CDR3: ASSYSQGAGGYT
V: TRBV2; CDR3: ASSSVRLDGYT
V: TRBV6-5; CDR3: ASSYGRRVSDTQY
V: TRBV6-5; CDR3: ASSTGWTGELF
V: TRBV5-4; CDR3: ASRAPGQGNIQY
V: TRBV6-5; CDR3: ASSDSRVTQY
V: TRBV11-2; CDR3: ASSLDFRDTQY
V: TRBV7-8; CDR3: ASGRGRIGELF
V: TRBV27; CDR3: ASTYGNEQF
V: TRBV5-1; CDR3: ASSLLATNEKLF
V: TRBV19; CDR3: ASSILQGASDGYT
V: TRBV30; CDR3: AWSVPGTEAF
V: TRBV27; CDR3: ASSLGVSSGNTIY
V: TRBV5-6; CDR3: ASSLDRATNEKLF
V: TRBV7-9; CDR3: ASSLGTASYEQY
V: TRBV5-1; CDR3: ASSLLGAPRETQY
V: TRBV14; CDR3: ASSQVKQGSPLH
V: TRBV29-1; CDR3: SVEGLAGQSSYNEQF
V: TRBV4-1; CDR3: ASSQEGVRSETQY
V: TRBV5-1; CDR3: ASSLAELGELF
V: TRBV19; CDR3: ASSSTGDHKQY